This paragraph reports one T cell receptor beta chain. The target antigen is unknown. The read finishes 3 residues shy of the CDR3 end, and the germline J gene is used to complete it. This same CDR3 is encoded by further DNA sequences in the sample. This sample is part of a study of T cells in women clearing cervical HPV infection. Whole-study results and caveats: Combining TCR richness with V gene abundances gave roughly 0.8 AUC.

Germline lookup yields CDR1 MNHEY and CDR2 SVGEGT. Trimming removed 9 bases at V and 1 base at J, with 8 bases between. The CDR3 extends over 12 amino acids. immunoSEQ multiplex PCR used an average of around 1,200 ng genomic DNA. Profiling relied on immunoSEQ multiplex PCR, and the TCRdb table lists in-frame clones only, not all of them. The sample data list around 31,000 clones. The chain carries TRBV6-2 or TRBV6-3 and TRBJ2-3, with TRBD2 as a possible D gene (5 bases). The sequencing input was blood buffy coat. The clonotype comes from a woman between 18 and 69 years old with a cervical HPV16 infection that either progressed to CIN3+ or cleared (not recorded which). The CDR3 loop is CASNGGTDTQYF. The sequenced part of the CDR3 DNA is TGTGCCAGTAACGGGGGCACAGATACG.